The next 18 T cell receptor beta chains were all read from a single sample in a study of identifying expanded T cells in peripheral blood. TCRdb's copy holds only in-frame clones and misses some; the assay was immunoSEQ multiplex PCR. The repertoire has 100,000 to 150,000 clones, 75% to 90% of them found once; the top ten carry roughly 8%. The sample comprised blood. These receptors were collected from a person between 18 and 70 years old in good health.

This clone occurred a few times. V usage is TRBV7-8 and J usage is TRBJ2-3, with D possibly TRBD1 on 6 matching bases. The length of the CDR3 is 13 residues. Between the trimmed V and J ends, which lost 3 bases and 5 bases, there was a span of 9 bases. Germline-derived CDR1 and CDR2 are SGHVS and FQNEAQ. Written as DNA, the CDR3 is TGTGCCAGCAGCTTCACAGGGAAAGATACGCAGTATTTT. Amino acid sequence: CASSFTGKDTQYF.

The chain combines TRBV27 with TRBJ2-3; TRBD1 aligns across 9 bases. The V gene's germline CDR1 is MNHEY and CDR2 SMNVEV (reference sequence). The trim removed 11 bases at V and 4 bases at J, leaving 13 bases unmatched. This CDR3 has 15 residues. In nucleotides, the CDR3 is TGTGCCTCCGAGGGGACGACAGGGGGGTCAGATACGCAGTATTTT. It encodes CASEGTTGGSDTQYF.

CDR3 loop: CASSLSSNQPQHF. The CDR3 nucleotides read TGTGCCAGCAGCTTATCGAGCAATCAGCCCCAGCATTTT. The genes are TRBV7-9 and TRBJ1-5; D gene ambiguous. V was trimmed by 2 bases and J by 1 base, leaving 3 bases between them. CDR3 length equals 13 residues. The V gene's germline CDR1 is SEHNR and CDR2 FQNEAQ (reference sequence).

This chain joins TRBV6-5 and TRBJ1-1, with D possibly TRBD1 on 6 matching bases. Trimming removed 2 bases at V and 7 bases at J, with 20 bases between. From germline, CDR1 is MNHEY and CDR2 SVGAGI. The CDR3 spans 16 residues. This CDR3 is CASSYKFARGEIEAFF. CDR3 coding DNA: TGTGCCAGCAGTTACAAATTCGCCAGGGGTGAGATTGAAGCTTTCTTT.

The chain joins TRBV27 to TRBJ2-3, with 12 bases fitting TRBD2. CDR3 length equals 20 residues. Germline trimming cut 6 bases from V and 2 bases from J; bases unmatched to any gene: 18. Looked up from germline, CDR1 is MNHEY and CDR2 is SMNVEV (reference sequence). The CDR3 reads CASSLFGTSGFRTSTDTQYF. The CDR3 region has the DNA TGTGCCAGCAGCCTCTTCGGGACTAGCGGGTTCCGGACCTCCACAGATACGCAGTATTTT.

The chain recombines TRBV5-1 with TRBJ1-4, with no clear D. Germline values: CDR1 SGHRS, CDR2 YFSETQ. CDR3 length: 13 amino acids. V was clipped by 5 bases and J by 3 bases, with 8 bases between them. CDR3 sequence (DNA): TGCGCCAGCAGGACGGAGTCTAATGAAAAACTGTTTTTT. This sequence encodes CASRTESNEKLFF.

In its sample, this clone was seen a few times. The J gene is TRBJ2-7, the V gene TRBV18, with D perhaps matching TRBD1 or TRBD2 (5 bases each). The CDR3 is 13 amino acids. CDR1 is KGHSH and CDR2 is LQKENI in the germline V gene. V was clipped by 4 bases and J by 5 bases, with 12 bases between them. The CDR3 nucleotides read TGTGCCAGCTCACAGGGACGGTGGGACGAGCAGTACTTC. This encodes CASSQGRWDEQYF.

The chain couples TRBV5-4 to TRBJ1-1; D unresolved. Germline CDR1 is SGHNT and CDR2 is YYREEE (reference sequence). Between the trimmed V and J ends, which lost 5 bases and 4 bases, there was a span of 12 bases. CDR3 length: 13 residues. CDR3 sequence (DNA): TGTGCCAGCAGGCCCGAAGGGTCCACTGAAGCTTTCTTT. It specifies CASRPEGSTEAFF.

This clone was recorded only once. The chain carries TRBV2 and TRBJ1-5, with D uncertain. Germline V CDR1 and CDR2: SNHLY, FYNNEI. The V and J ends lost 6 bases and 6 bases respectively, with 12 bases between them. The CDR3 length is 13 residues. This chain's CDR3 is CASSSIGGQPQHF. CDR3 coding DNA: TGTGCCAGCAGCTCCATAGGAGGTCAGCCCCAGCATTTT.

This sequence joins TRBV27 and TRBJ1-5; TRBD1 is a possible D gene (6 bases). The V end lost 6 bases, the J end lost 0 bases, and 21 bases lay between the germline ends. The CDR3 sequence is 18 residues long. Germline CDR1 MNHEY, CDR2 SMNVEV (reference sequence). The CDR3 bases are TGTGCCAGCAGCCCCGGGGGGGGGCACCTATATAGCAATCAGCCCCAGCATTTT. Residues: CASSPGGGHLYSNQPQHF.

V usage is TRBV28 and J usage is TRBJ2-7, with D possibly called TRBD1 or TRBD2 (5 bases each). This CDR3 has 17 amino acids. Germline V gene lookup returns CDR1 MDHEN and CDR2 SYDVKM. Trimming stripped 2 bases from V and 2 bases from J, with 19 bases between. CDR3 nucleotide sequence: TGTGCCAGCAGTTTACGTCCGGGGCTTTCCATCGCCTACGAGCAGTACTTC. It encodes CASSLRPGLSIAYEQYF.

The chain combines TRBV18 with TRBJ2-7; 7 bases align to TRBD2. Germline lookup yields CDR1 KGHSH and CDR2 LQKENI. The CDR3 extends over 16 amino acids. The V segment lost 3 bases and the J segment 0 bases; nucleotides outside the gene matches: 8. This CDR3 is CASSPRSGPSSYEQYF. For the CDR3, the DNA is TGTGCCAGCTCACCCCGTAGCGGGCCCAGCTCCTACGAGCAGTACTTC. The whole variable domain, filled in from reference TRBV18 and TRBJ2-7, reads NAGVMQNPRHLVRRRGQEARLRCSPMKGHSHVYWYRQLPEEGLKFMVYLQKENIIDESGMPKERFSAEFPKEGPSILRIQQVVRGDSAAYFCASSPRSGPSSYEQYFGPGTRLTVT.

V is TRBV7-6 and J is TRBJ2-1; TRBD2 aligns across 7 bases. CDR1 and CDR2 from the germline V gene are SGHVS and FNYEAQ. V lost 2 bases to trimming and J lost 2 bases; unmatched junction nucleotides: 12. The CDR3 loop spans 18 amino acids. The CDR3 loop reads CASSLRPAGRNPYNEQFF. For the CDR3, the DNA is TGTGCCAGCAGCTTAAGGCCAGCGGGAAGGAATCCCTACAATGAGCAGTTCTTC.

A single count supports this clone. The chain has TRBV9 and TRBJ1-2; TRBD1 aligns across 8 bases. The V gene's germline CDR1 is SGDLS and CDR2 YYNGEE. The CDR3 contains 14 residues. Trimming cost V 3 bases and J 4 bases; bases outside gene matches: 5. Here the CDR3 DNA reads TGTGCCAGCAGCGATGGGACAGGCCTCTATGGCTACACCTTC. It encodes CASSDGTGLYGYTF.

This chain uses TRBV4-3 with TRBJ2-2; D remains ambiguous. This CDR3 has 16 amino acids. Germline assignment: CDR1 LGHNA and CDR2 YSLEER. V lost 1 base, J lost 2 bases, and 11 bases lay in between. CDR3 sequence: CASSQVIDLNTGELFF. As DNA, the CDR3 is TGCGCCAGCAGCCAAGTCATCGATTTAAACACCGGGGAGCTGTTTTTT.

The chain is built from TRBV7-6 and TRBJ2-7; D might be TRBD1 (5 bases). Trimming took 5 bases from V and 5 from J, leaving 13 bases between them. The CDR3 extends over 13 amino acids. Germline V gene lookup returns CDR1 SGHVS and CDR2 FNYEAQ. Here the CDR3 reads CASSRQPGNEQYF. Written as DNA, the CDR3 is TGTGCCAGCAGCCGACAGCCAGGAAACGAGCAGTACTTC.

The gene calls are TRBV5-6 and TRBJ2-7; D ambiguous. Germline CDR1 reads SGHDT; CDR2 reads YYEEEE. The CDR3 extends over 13 amino acids. V was clipped by 4 bases and J by 3 bases, with 11 bases between them. CDR3 DNA: TGTGCCAGCAGCCCAAGACTGATCTACGAGCAGTACTTC. It encodes CASSPRLIYEQYF.

This clone has just a few counts. The chain combines TRBV14 with TRBJ1-2, with 8 bases aligning to TRBD1. With 3 bases clipped from V and 7 bases from J, the junction kept 7 bases outside the gene matches. Germline V CDR1 and CDR2: SGHDN, FVKESK. This CDR3 is built from 14 residues. Here the CDR3 reads CASSQSGTGRGYTF. Here the CDR3 DNA reads TGTGCCAGCAGCCAGAGTGGGACAGGTCGTGGCTACACCTTC.